This entry lists 21 T cell receptor beta chains sequenced from one sample in a study of OX40 agonist ivuxolimab in advanced cancers. Library creation used the immunoSEQ multiplex PCR assay. Sourced from immuneACCESS, this table was stored by TCRdb with only in-frame sequences that have V and J called. A share of the clones is absent; for the studies checked, an unresolved V gene accounts for under half, and the remainder has no known explanation. The sample table shows tens of thousands of clones, and less than 90% are seen once. The leading ten clones occupy 29% of the sample. Source: CD4+ or CD8+ T cells sorted from blood, taken in a trial of the OX40 agonist ivuxolimab. These receptors were collected from an adult with an advanced solid tumor such as melanoma, head and neck, liver or kidney cancer.

The J gene is TRBJ1-1, the V gene TRBV29-1; D is perhaps TRBD1 (6 bases). Trimming took 2 bases from V and 8 from J, leaving 9 bases between them. The CDR3 spans 11 residues. From germline, CDR1 is SQVTM and CDR2 ANQGSEA. The CDR3 coding sequence is TGCAGCGTTGAAAACGACAGGGAAGCTTTCTTT. Translation: CSVENDREAFF.

The chain carries TRBV30 and TRBJ1-5; weak D call: TRBD1 (5 bases). V was pared by 0 bases and J by 6 bases, with 12 bases between. This CDR3 comprises 14 residues. Germline V CDR1 and CDR2: GTSNPN, SVGIG (reference sequence). The CDR3 reads CAWSVGGESQPQHF. The CDR3 DNA is TGTGCCTGGAGTGTCGGAGGGGAATCTCAGCCCCAGCATTTT.

This clone has only one observation. V gene TRBV27 combines with J gene TRBJ1-1; D possibly corresponds to TRBD1 (6 bases). The ends were cut back, 2 bases at V and 0 bases at J, with 10 bases in the middle. Germline V CDR1 and CDR2: MNHEY, SMNVEV (reference sequence). This CDR3 comprises 15 residues. CDR3 sequence reads: CASSLGQHMNTEAFF. CDR3 in DNA: TGTGCCAGCAGTTTAGGACAGCACATGAACACTGAAGCTTTCTTT.

The genes are TRBV5-6 and TRBJ2-1; 12 bases match TRBD2. The J segment lost 0 bases and the V segment lost 4 bases, leaving 11 bases of the junction unmatched. This CDR3 region has 19 residues. Per the germline V gene, CDR1 is SGHDT and CDR2 is YYEEEE. The CDR3 sequence: CASSRQLAGGYSSYNEQFF. CDR3 sequence (DNA): TGTGCCAGCAGCCGCCAGCTAGCGGGAGGGTACAGCTCCTACAATGAGCAGTTCTTC.

In its sample, this clone ranks as medium-sized (0.01 to 0.1%). The rearrangement joins TRBV2 to TRBJ1-2; 11 nucleotides align to TRBD1. Trimming removed 10 bases from V and 7 bases from J; junction bases left unmatched: 8. Per the germline V gene, CDR1 is SNHLY and CDR2 is FYNNEI. The CDR3 has 13 amino acids. CDR3 amino acids: CATRDRGDLGYTF. As DNA, the CDR3 is TGTGCCACACGGGACAGGGGGGACCTTGGCTACACCTTC.

The rearrangement joins TRBV11-2 to TRBJ1-6, with 7 bases aligning to TRBD1. The CDR3 sequence is 11 residues long. V trimming: 5 bases; J trimming: 15 bases; junction bases outside the gene matches: 4. Germline CDR1 is SGHAT and CDR2 is FQNNGV. CDR3 in amino acids: CASSIGDSLHF. The CDR3 DNA reads as TGTGCCAGCAGCATCGGGGACAGCCTCCACTTT.

The chain is built from TRBV6-6 and TRBJ1-5; D gene unclear. Germline V gene sequence: CDR1 MNHNY, CDR2 SVGAGI (reference sequence). V was cut by 0 bases and J by 3 bases, with 6 bases left in between. The CDR3 contains 14 residues. The CDR3: CASSYSGDNQPQHF. Written as DNA, the CDR3 is TGTGCCAGCAGTTACTCGGGCGACAATCAGCCCCAGCATTTT.

The chain uses TRBV11-2 and TRBJ2-1; TRBD2 might be the D (6 bases). With 10 bases removed from V and 1 base from J, the gap between germline ends came to 14 bases. This CDR3 has 14 residues. Germline V gene lookup returns CDR1 SGHAT and CDR2 FQNNGV. The CDR3 DNA follows: TGTGCCACCGGGGACTTCACTTCCTACAATGAGCAGTTCTTC. This encodes CATGDFTSYNEQFF.

The chain is built from TRBV28 and TRBJ1-4; D remains unclear. The CDR3 runs to 14 residues. The V gene lost 5 bases and the J gene lost 0 bases, with 7 bases spanning the gap. The germline V gene has CDR1 MDHEN and CDR2 SYDVKM. CDR3 DNA sequence: TGTGCCAGCAGTGCGGACGCAACTAATGAAAAACTGTTTTTT. It is translated as CASSADATNEKLFF.

V is TRBV11-3 and J is TRBJ2-7, with 7 bases that match TRBD1. Germline V gene lookup returns CDR1 SGHNT and CDR2 YENEEA. The CDR3 is 14 residues long. J was trimmed by 5 bases and V by 5 bases; bases with no gene match: 9. The CDR3 is CASSAGQAPDEQYF. For the CDR3, the DNA is TGTGCCAGCAGCGCTGGACAGGCCCCCGACGAGCAGTACTTC.

The CDR3 spells CASSEAGTDNEQFF. CDR3 sequence (DNA): TGTGCCAGCAGTGAAGCGGGGACAGACAATGAGCAGTTCTTC. This chain links TRBV6-1 with TRBJ2-1, with 7 bases identical to TRBD1. From germline, CDR1 is MNHNS and CDR2 SASEGT. The ends lost 0 bases at V and 5 bases at J; junction bases unmatched: 1. The length of the CDR3 is 14 residues.

The chain has TRBV7-6 and TRBJ2-7; unclear D gene. Trimming pared 0 bases from V and 1 base from J, leaving 7 bases between. Germline V gene data show CDR1 as SGHVS and CDR2 as FNYEAQ. The CDR3 extends over 14 amino acids. The CDR3 here is CASSLAGLSYEQYF. The CDR3 DNA sequence: TGTGCCAGCAGCTTAGCGGGCCTTTCCTACGAGCAGTACTTC.

CDR3 sequence: CSVEEWGYEQYF. CDR3 in DNA: TGCAGCGTTGAGGAATGGGGCTACGAGCAGTACTTC. This chain links TRBV29-1 with TRBJ2-7; D unresolved. V was trimmed by 3 bases and J by 3 bases, leaving 9 bases between them. In germline, CDR1 is SQVTM, CDR2 ANQGSEA. This CDR3 comprises 12 residues.

The chain has TRBV27 and TRBJ2-7, with D unclear. CDR3 length: 13 amino acids. From germline, CDR1 is MNHEY and CDR2 SMNVEV (reference sequence). The germline V and J ends were trimmed by 4 bases and 5 bases, with 12 bases remaining between them. The CDR3 DNA reads as TGTGCCAGCAGTTCCCTTTTATTCGACGAGCAGTACTTC. The encoded protein is CASSSLLFDEQYF.

The chain recombines TRBV28 with TRBJ2-3; 7 bases agree with TRBD2. The CDR3 totals 16 residues. Per germline, CDR1 MDHEN and CDR2 SYDVKM. V dropped 5 bases and J dropped 3; count of bases not matched to a gene: 11. This chain's CDR3 is CASSPLWSGKTDTQYF. For the CDR3, the DNA is TGTGCCAGCAGTCCCCTTTGGAGCGGGAAAACAGATACGCAGTATTTT.

A single count supports this clone. The V and J genes are TRBV13 and TRBJ1-1; D is unresolved. CDR3 length: 15 amino acids. V was shortened by 5 bases and J by 1 base, with 14 bases between the two germline ends. Germline assignment: CDR1 PRHDT and CDR2 FYEKMQ (reference sequence). The CDR3 region is CASSPDPGRNTEAFF. CDR3 bases: TGTGCCAGCAGCCCCGACCCCGGGAGGAACACTGAAGCTTTCTTT.

The rearrangement links TRBV11-2 to TRBJ2-3; no firm D call. Germline loops: CDR1 SGHAT, CDR2 FQNNGV. The CDR3 is made up of 15 amino acids. The V gene lost 1 base and the J gene lost 2 bases, with 10 bases spanning the gap. As DNA, the CDR3 is TGTGCCAGCAGCTTAGTGGACGGTGACACAGATACGCAGTATTTT. It encodes CASSLVDGDTDTQYF. Looking up the rest from reference TRBV11-2 and TRBJ2-3 gives the full variable domain: EAGVAQSPRYKIIEKRQSVAFWCNPISGHATLYWYQQILGQGPKLLIQFQNNGVVDDSQLPKDRFSAERLKGVDSTLKIQPAKLEDSAVYLCASSLVDGDTDTQYFGPGTRLTVL.

The rearrangement uses TRBV19 and TRBJ1-1, with TRBD1 identical over 7 bases. Germline CDR1 reads LNHDA; CDR2 reads SQIVND (reference sequence). The CDR3 is 16 residues long. V lost 6 bases, J lost 0 bases, and 10 bases stayed unmatched. CDR3 residues: CASRGRDSPLNTEAFF. In DNA form, the CDR3 reads TGTGCCAGTAGGGGGCGGGACAGCCCCTTGAACACTGAAGCTTTCTTT.

This chain links TRBV7-6 with TRBJ2-3; TRBD1 matches at 9 bases. Germline V CDR1 and CDR2: SGHVS, FNYEAQ. V gave up 5 bases and J gave up 5 bases; unmatched junction bases: 5. The CDR3 covers 14 residues. The CDR3 loop is CASSPGQGRDTQYF. The CDR3 DNA is TGTGCCAGCAGCCCGGGACAGGGTAGAGATACGCAGTATTTT.

The chain recombines TRBV28 with TRBJ2-7; D uncertain. This CDR3 is 13 amino acids long. Germline V gives CDR1 MDHEN, CDR2 SYDVKM. With 1 base removed from V and 7 bases from J, the gap between germline ends came to 11 bases. The chain's CDR3 is CASSLFLSLEQYF. Written as DNA, the CDR3 is TGTGCCAGCAGTTTATTCCTATCCCTGGAGCAGTACTTC.

The chain links TRBV6-1 to TRBJ1-5; TRBD1 matches at 9 bases. Germline lookup yields CDR1 MNHNS and CDR2 SASEGT. The CDR3 is 15 amino acids. V lost 10 bases and J lost 3; bases outside the gene matches: 10. The CDR3 here is CATTGGEIVNQPQHF. Here the CDR3 DNA reads TGTGCCACAACAGGGGGCGAGATTGTCAATCAGCCCCAGCATTTT.